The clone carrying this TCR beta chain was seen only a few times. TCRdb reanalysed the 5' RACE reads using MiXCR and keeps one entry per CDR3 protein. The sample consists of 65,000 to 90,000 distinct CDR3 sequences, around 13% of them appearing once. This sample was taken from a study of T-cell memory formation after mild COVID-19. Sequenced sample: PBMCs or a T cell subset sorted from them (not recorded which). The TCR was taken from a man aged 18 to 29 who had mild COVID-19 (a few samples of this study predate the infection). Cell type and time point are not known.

CDR3 nucleotides: TGCGCCAGCAGCCCAGGACGGGGACAGAACACTGAAGCTTTCTTT. Amino acid sequence: CASSPGRGQNTEAFF. This chain links TRBV5-1 with TRBJ1-1, with D tentatively TRBD1 (6 bases). The V gene's germline CDR1 is SGHRS and CDR2 YFSETQ. V dropped 4 bases and J dropped 1 base, with 14 bases sitting between them. The CDR3 contains 15 residues.